Following are 19 T cell receptor beta chains from one sample sequenced in a study of high-grade serous ovarian cancer treatment subgroups. Tumor tissue was taken before any definitive surgery or chemotherapy was given. Sequencing used immunoSEQ multiplex PCR; TCRdb keeps in-frame clones, though not all of them. Of about 10,000 clones in the sample, about 70% are singletons; the top ten hold around 4%. The sequenced sample consisted of tumor tissue. Receptors originate from a human donor with high-grade serous ovarian cancer.

The chain joins TRBV5-5 to TRBJ2-2, with D unresolved. CDR1 and CDR2 (germline): SGHKS, YYEKEE (reference sequence). V was trimmed by 4 bases and J by 4 bases, leaving 17 bases between them. CDR3 length: 16 residues. CDR3 region: CASSPVTGEVTGELFF. Here the CDR3 DNA reads TGTGCCAGCAGCCCCGTGACTGGAGAGGTCACCGGGGAGCTGTTTTTT.

This sequence joins TRBV14 and TRBJ1-1; D gene unclear. Germline-derived CDR1 and CDR2 are SGHDN and FVKESK. The CDR3 totals 12 residues. V was trimmed by 5 bases and J by 4 bases, leaving 8 bases between them. CDR3 loop: CASSGWSTEAFF. Written as DNA, the CDR3 is TGTGCCAGCAGCGGTTGGAGCACTGAAGCTTTCTTT.

V is TRBV7-3 and J is TRBJ1-1, with 7 bases identical to TRBD1. The CDR3 loop spans 15 amino acids. Germline V lookup: CDR1 SGHTA, CDR2 FQGTGA. V shed 2 bases and J 4 bases; nucleotides not matched to a gene: 7. Written as DNA, the CDR3 is TGTGCCAGCAGCTTAGATCTGACAGGGAGCACTGAAGCTTTCTTT. Its protein is CASSLDLTGSTEAFF.

This sequence joins TRBV30 and TRBJ1-5; no definite D call. V lost 5 bases, J lost 7 bases, and 15 bases lay in between. The germline CDR1 and CDR2 sequences are GTSNPN and SVGIG (reference sequence). This CDR3 is 13 amino acids long. Here the CDR3 DNA reads TGTGCCTGGGCTAACCGAATCGGCCAGCCCCAGCATTTT. This translates into CAWANRIGQPQHF.

On this clone itself: A read error may account for a junction end that differs from germline. This chain links TRBV18 with TRBJ2-1; 8 positions match TRBD2. Per the germline V gene, CDR1 is KGHSH and CDR2 is LQKENI. The CDR3 is 14 residues long. The CDR3: CASSPPLSTSAILF. In DNA form, the CDR3 reads TGTGCCAGCTCACCCCCCCTGTCGACTAGCGCCATCCTCTTC.

The chain recombines TRBV5-1 with TRBJ2-2, with 9 bases matching TRBD1. Germline lookup yields CDR1 SGHRS and CDR2 YFSETQ. The CDR3 loop spans 14 amino acids. With 5 bases clipped from V and 2 bases from J, the junction kept 1 base outside the gene matches. CDR3 sequence: CASRQGANTGELFF. DNA of the CDR3: TGCGCCAGCAGACAGGGGGCTAACACCGGGGAGCTGTTTTTT. Supplemented by reference TRBV5-1 and TRBJ2-2, the full variable domain reads KAGVTQTPRYLIKTRGQQVTLSCSPISGHRSVSWYQQTPGQGLQFLFEYFSETQRNKGNFPGRFSGRQFSNSRSEMNVSTLELGDSALYLCASRQGANTGELFFGEGSRLTVL.

The genes are TRBV10-3 and TRBJ1-1; D ambiguous. The CDR3 is made up of 13 amino acids. The V gene's germline CDR1 is ENHRY and CDR2 SYGVKD. Trimming cost V 11 bases and J 0 bases, with 13 bases left between them. CDR3: CAGGKEMNTEAFF. The CDR3 region has the DNA TGTGCCGGCGGAAAAGAGATGAACACTGAAGCTTTCTTT.

The chain carries TRBV11-1 and TRBJ2-2; D is perhaps TRBD1 (5 bases). The CDR3 consists of 13 residues. Trimming cost V 2 bases and J 6 bases, with 7 bases left between them. Germline CDR1 and CDR2: SGHAT and FQDESV (reference sequence). The DNA for the CDR3 is TGTGCCAGCAGCTTACTCAGGGCCGGGGAGCTGTTTTTT. Residues: CASSLLRAGELFF. The variable domain in full, completed from reference TRBV11-1 and TRBJ2-2, reads EAEVAQSPRYKITEKSQAVAFWCDPISGHATLYWYRQILGQGPELLVQFQDESVVDDSQLPKDRFSAERLKGVDSTLKIQPAELGDSAMYLCASSLLRAGELFFGEGSRLTVL.

This chain connects TRBV28 to TRBJ1-2; tentatively, D is TRBD1 (5 bases). V lost 3 bases and J 6 bases, leaving 17 bases between the germline ends. Germline V CDR1 and CDR2: MDHEN, SYDVKM. The CDR3 covers 15 residues. CDR3 nucleotide sequence: TGTGCCAGCAGTTTTGGCAGGGCCCGAGGGAATGGCTACACCTTC. Translation: CASSFGRARGNGYTF.

Only a few counts were recorded for this clone. The V call is TRBV5-4, the J call TRBJ1-2; D uncertain. V was clipped by 4 bases and J by 5 bases, with 9 bases between them. Per germline, CDR1 SGHNT and CDR2 YYREEE (reference sequence). The CDR3 has 12 residues. The CDR3 loop reads CASSEGVYGYTF. The CDR3 DNA follows: TGTGCCAGCAGCGAGGGAGTTTATGGCTACACCTTC.

The count of this clone is one. The chain employs TRBV11-3 and TRBJ2-3; D tentatively reads TRBD1 or TRBD2 (6 bases each). V was shortened by 3 bases and J by 1 base, with 11 bases between the two germline ends. CDR3 length: 15 amino acids. CDR1 SGHNT and CDR2 YENEEA come from the germline V gene. The CDR3 loop reads CASSFGGQGTDTQYF. In nucleotides, the CDR3 is TGTGCCAGCAGCTTTGGGGGGCAGGGCACAGATACGCAGTATTTT.

The chain links TRBV19 to TRBJ1-2; D is unresolved. The CDR3 consists of 12 residues. Germline lookup yields CDR1 LNHDA and CDR2 SQIVND (reference sequence). The ends were cut back, 3 bases at V and 14 bases at J, with 16 bases in the middle. Here the CDR3 reads CASSMSSGRKTF. CDR3 bases: TGTGCCAGTAGTATGAGCAGTGGTCGGAAAACCTTC.

The CDR3 is CASSSQGYEQYF. CDR3 DNA: TGTGCCAGCAGCTCACAGGGGTACGAGCAGTACTTC. This chain links TRBV5-4 with TRBJ2-7; TRBD1 aligns across 7 bases. Trimming removed 3 bases from V and 4 bases from J; junction bases left unmatched: 1. This CDR3 has 12 residues. Looked up from germline, CDR1 is SGHNT and CDR2 is YYREEE (reference sequence).

The chain links TRBV4-3 to TRBJ2-2, with D unclear. Germline V gene data show CDR1 as LGHNA and CDR2 as YSLEER. The CDR3 is 15 residues long. Trimming pared 8 bases from V and 3 bases from J, leaving 16 bases between. The CDR3 loop reads CASRPVADDTGELFF. The CDR3 nucleotides read TGCGCCAGCCGACCCGTGGCGGACGACACCGGGGAGCTGTTTTTT.

This chain connects TRBV29-1 to TRBJ1-2; D ambiguous. Trimming took off 1 base at V and 6 bases at J, with 15 bases between the two ends. The CDR3 spans 14 residues. Germline lookup yields CDR1 SQVTM and CDR2 ANQGSEA. The CDR3 bases are TGCAGCGTTGAAGTAAGATTAGGGTCGGATGGCTACACCTTC. Translated: CSVEVRLGSDGYTF.

The J gene is TRBJ2-3, the V gene TRBV19; D possibly corresponds to TRBD2 (6 bases). Germline V gene lookup returns CDR1 LNHDA and CDR2 SQIVND (reference sequence). The CDR3 spans 16 residues. V lost 2 bases and J 0 bases, leaving 12 bases between the germline ends. The CDR3 sequence: CASSIQSRGSTDTQYF. CDR3 in DNA: TGTGCCAGTAGTATACAATCACGGGGGAGCACAGATACGCAGTATTTT.

The chain uses TRBV7-9 and TRBJ1-2; D remains unclear. In germline, CDR1 is SEHNR, CDR2 FQNEAQ (reference sequence). This CDR3 is 15 amino acids long. V gave up 3 bases and J gave up 5 bases, with 16 bases separating them. The CDR3 sequence is CASSFGRTLIYGYTF. The CDR3 DNA follows: TGTGCCAGCAGCTTCGGCAGAACCCTCATTTATGGCTACACCTTC.

The CDR3 nucleotides read TGTGCCAGCAGCCGGGGACGGACCTACGAGCAGTACTTC. This translates into CASSRGRTYEQYF. The rearrangement links TRBV5-5 to TRBJ2-5; D is perhaps TRBD1 or TRBD2 (5 bases each). Judging by the DNA end, TRBJ2-7 fits better; the J call may be wrong. The germline V gene has CDR1 SGHKS and CDR2 YYEKEE (reference sequence). The length of the CDR3 is 13 residues.

Within the sample, this clone is large. This sequence joins TRBV30 and TRBJ1-1; D uncertain. This CDR3 contains 14 residues. V lost 2 bases and J lost 9, with 19 bases in between. Germline CDR1 reads GTSNPN; CDR2 reads SVGIG (reference sequence). CDR3 in amino acids: CAWSFDTLAIKAFF. DNA for the CDR3: TGTGCCTGGAGTTTTGACACCCTCGCCATAAAAGCTTTCTTT. The whole variable domain, remainder taken from reference TRBV30 and TRBJ1-1, is SQTIHQWPATLVQPVGSPLSLECTVEGTSNPNLYWYRQAAGRGLQLLFYSVGIGQISSEVPQNLSASRPQDRQFILSSKKLLLSDSGFYLCAWSFDTLAIKAFFGQGTRLTVV.